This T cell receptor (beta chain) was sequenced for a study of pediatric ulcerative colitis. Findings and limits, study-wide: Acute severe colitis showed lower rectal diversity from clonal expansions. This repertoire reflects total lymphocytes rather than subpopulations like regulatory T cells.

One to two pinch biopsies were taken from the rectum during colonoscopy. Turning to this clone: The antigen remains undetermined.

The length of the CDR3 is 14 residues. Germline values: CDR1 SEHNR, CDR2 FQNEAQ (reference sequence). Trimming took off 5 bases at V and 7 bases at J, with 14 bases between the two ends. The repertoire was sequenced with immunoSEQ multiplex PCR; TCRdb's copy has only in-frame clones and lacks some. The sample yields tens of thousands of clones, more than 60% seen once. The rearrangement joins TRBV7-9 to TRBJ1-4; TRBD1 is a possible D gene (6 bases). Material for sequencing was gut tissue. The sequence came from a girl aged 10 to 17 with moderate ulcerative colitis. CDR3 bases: TGTGCCAGCAGCCCCTCGGGGGGCGGTGAAAAACTGTTTTTT. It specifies CASSPSGGGEKLFF.